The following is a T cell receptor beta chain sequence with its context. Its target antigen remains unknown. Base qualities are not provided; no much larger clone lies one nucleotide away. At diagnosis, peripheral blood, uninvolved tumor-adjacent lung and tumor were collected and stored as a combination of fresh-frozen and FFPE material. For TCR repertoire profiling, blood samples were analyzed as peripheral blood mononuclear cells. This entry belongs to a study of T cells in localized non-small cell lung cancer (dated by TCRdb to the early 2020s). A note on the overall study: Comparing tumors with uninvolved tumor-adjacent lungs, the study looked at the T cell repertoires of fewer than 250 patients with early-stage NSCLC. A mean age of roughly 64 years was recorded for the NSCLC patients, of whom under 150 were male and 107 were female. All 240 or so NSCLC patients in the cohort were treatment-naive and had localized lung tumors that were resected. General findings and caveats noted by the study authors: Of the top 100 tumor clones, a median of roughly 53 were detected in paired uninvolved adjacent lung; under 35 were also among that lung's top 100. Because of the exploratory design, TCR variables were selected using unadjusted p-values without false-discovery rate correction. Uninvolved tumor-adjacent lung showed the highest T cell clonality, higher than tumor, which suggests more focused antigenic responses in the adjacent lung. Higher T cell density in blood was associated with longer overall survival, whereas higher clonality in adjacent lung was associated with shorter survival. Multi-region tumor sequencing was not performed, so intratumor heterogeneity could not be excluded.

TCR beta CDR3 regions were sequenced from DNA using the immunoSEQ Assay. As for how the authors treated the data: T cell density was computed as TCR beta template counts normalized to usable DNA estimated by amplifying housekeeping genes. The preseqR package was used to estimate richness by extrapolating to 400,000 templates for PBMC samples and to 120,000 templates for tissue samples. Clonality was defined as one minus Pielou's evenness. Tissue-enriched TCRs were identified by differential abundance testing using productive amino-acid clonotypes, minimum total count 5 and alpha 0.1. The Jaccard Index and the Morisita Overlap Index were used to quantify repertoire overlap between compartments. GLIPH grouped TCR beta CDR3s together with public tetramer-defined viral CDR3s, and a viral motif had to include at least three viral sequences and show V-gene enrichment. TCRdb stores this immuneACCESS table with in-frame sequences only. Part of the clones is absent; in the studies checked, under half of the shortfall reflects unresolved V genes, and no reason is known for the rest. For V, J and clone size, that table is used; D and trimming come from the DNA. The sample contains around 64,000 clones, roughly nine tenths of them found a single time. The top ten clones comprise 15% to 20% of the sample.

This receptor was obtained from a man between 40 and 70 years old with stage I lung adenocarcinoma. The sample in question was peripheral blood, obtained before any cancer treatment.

The bases read TGTGCCAGCAGCGTAGTCGGGAGCTCCTACGAGCAGTACTTC. Translated, this gives CASSVVGSSYEQYF. The sequence links TRBV9 to TRBJ2-7, with a weak D call of TRBD2 (6 bases match). Including the terminal cysteine and phenylalanine, the CDR3 comprises 14 residues. Only CDR3 DNA remains: 42 bases, in frame from the first base. V is clipped by 0 bases and J by 0 bases, and the sequence between their germline boundaries is 7 bases long. Per the germline V gene, SGDLS is the CDR1 and YYNGEE is the CDR2.